The 27 T cell receptor beta chains below were found in one sample sequenced in a study of T cell repertoires in cytomegalovirus infection. TCRdb re-called the reads through MiXCR, storing one row per CDR3 protein. The sample lists 400,000 or so distinct CDR3 sequences; about a third were seen once. Sample: PBMCs. These receptors were taken from a human donor in good health (CMV status not recorded). Some clones in this sample may be carry-over from other donors' samples.

This clonotype has a handful of counts. V gene TRBV6-2 or TRBV6-3 combines with J gene TRBJ1-5; 8 positions agree with TRBD1. CDR1 and CDR2 from the germline V gene are MNHEY and SVGEGT. Trimming at V came to 5 bases and at J to 6 bases, leaving 6 bases not matched to a gene. The CDR3 runs to 14 residues. The DNA of the CDR3 is TGTGCCAGCAGTGGGAGGACAGGGTTTCAGCCCCAGCATTTT. It yields the protein CASSGRTGFQPQHF.

The rearrangement links TRBV5-6 to TRBJ2-5, with D possibly matching TRBD1 (6 bases). CDR3 size: 14 residues. V was shortened by 4 bases and J by 5 bases, with 15 bases between the two germline ends. The germline V gene encodes CDR1 SGHDT and CDR2 YYEEEE. CDR3 DNA sequence: TGTGCCAGCAGCCCAGAAGAAGGGGGTGAGACCCAGTACTTC. It codes for CASSPEEGGETQYF.

The CDR3 protein is CASSRTGQGHSPLHF. The CDR3 DNA reads TGCGCCAGCAGCCGCACCGGACAGGGTCATTCACCCCTCCACTTT. The genes are TRBV4-3 and TRBJ1-6; 8 bases agree with TRBD1. Germline CDR1 and CDR2: LGHNA and YSLEER. This CDR3 region has 15 residues. Trimming at V came to 4 bases and at J to 8 bases, leaving 7 bases not matched to a gene.

The V gene is TRBV6-1, the J gene TRBJ1-3; tentative D call: TRBD1 (6 bases). The CDR3 contains 18 residues. CDR1 and CDR2 from the germline V gene are MNHNS and SASEGT. V lost 6 bases to trimming and J lost 1 base, with 22 bases between them. CDR3 DNA: TGTGCCAGCAGCCCGTCCGGGACACGACTACTTTCTGGAAACACCATATATTTT. Its protein is CASSPSGTRLLSGNTIYF.

Worth noting for this clonotype: This may stem from a read error, because a much larger clone lies one nucleotide away. The CDR3 loop is CASSSAEGYEQSF. In nucleotides, the CDR3 is TGTGCCAGCAGCTCAGCAGAGGGCTACGAGCAGTCCTTC. The chain is built from TRBV7-8 and TRBJ2-7; D is possibly TRBD2 (5 bases). This CDR3 is built from 13 residues. Germline lookup yields CDR1 SGHVS and CDR2 FQNEAQ.

This clonotype was detected ten times or more. The genes are TRBV11-2 and TRBJ2-5, with D perhaps assigned TRBD1 or TRBD2 (5 bases each). Germline lookup yields CDR1 SGHAT and CDR2 FQNNGV. The ends were cut back, 5 bases at V and 2 bases at J, with 12 bases in the middle. This CDR3 has 14 residues. CDR3 DNA: TGTGCCAGCAGCCGAGGGACCATACAAGAGACCCAGTACTTC. It yields the protein CASSRGTIQETQYF.

In its sample, this clonotype was seen many times. V and J are TRBV7-9 and TRBJ2-3; 9 nucleotides match TRBD1. The CDR3 totals 15 residues. V was clipped by 4 bases and J by 3 bases; unmatched bases: 5. Germline V gene lookup returns CDR1 SEHNR and CDR2 FQNEAQ (reference sequence). The CDR3 loop is CASSSWTGETDTQYF. DNA for the CDR3: TGTGCCAGCAGCTCCTGGACAGGGGAGACAGATACGCAGTATTTT.

The gene calls are TRBV20-1 and TRBJ1-5; 11 positions agree with TRBD1. Per germline, CDR1 DFQATT and CDR2 SNEGSKA (reference sequence). The CDR3 is made up of 13 amino acids. CDR3 nucleotide sequence: TGCAGCGGGGGACAGGGGGTAAATCAGCCCCAGCATTTT. This codes for CSGGQGVNQPQHF.

CDR3 in amino acids: CARFKTGEIYEQYF. The CDR3 DNA is TGTGCCAGGTTTAAGACAGGGGAAATTTACGAGCAGTACTTC. The rearrangement links TRBV7-9 to TRBJ2-7, with 8 bases matching TRBD1. The CDR3 contains 14 residues. The V segment lost 9 bases and the J segment 4 bases; nucleotides outside the gene matches: 11. The germline V gene has CDR1 SEHNR and CDR2 FQNEAQ (reference sequence).

The chain combines TRBV2 with TRBJ2-6; D is unclear. Per the germline V gene, CDR1 is SNHLY and CDR2 is FYNNEI. The CDR3 loop spans 15 amino acids. V was clipped by 3 bases and J by 2 bases, with 8 bases between them. This chain's CDR3 is CASSDWVAGANVLTF. For the CDR3, the DNA is TGTGCCAGCAGTGATTGGGTCGCTGGGGCCAACGTCCTGACTTTC.

This clonotype was seen only a few times. The chain's CDR3 is CASSQGGGWGNQPQHF. CDR3 nucleotides: TGCGCCAGCAGCCAAGGAGGGGGGTGGGGCAATCAGCCCCAGCATTTT. This chain uses TRBV4-1 with TRBJ1-5; maybe TRBD1 (6 bases). Germline-derived CDR1 and CDR2 are MGHRA and YSYEKL. This CDR3 is 16 amino acids long. Deletions cut 1 base from V and 2 bases from J, with 12 bases between.

The V call is TRBV12-3 or TRBV12-4, the J call TRBJ1-1; D call uncertain. The CDR3 is 13 residues long. V lost 3 bases to trimming and J lost 1 base, with 6 bases between them. CDR3 DNA: TGTGCCAGCAGTTTCCTCCAGAACACTGAAGCTTTCTTT. This encodes CASSFLQNTEAFF.

This clonotype has more than one count but fewer than ten. The V and J genes are TRBV14 and TRBJ2-3; D not resolved. The CDR3 spans 14 residues. Germline V gene data show CDR1 as SGHDN and CDR2 as FVKESK. V lost 0 bases, J lost 9 bases, and 13 bases lay in between. The CDR3 region is CASSQELRVGTQYF. The DNA of the CDR3 is TGTGCCAGCAGCCAAGAACTAAGGGTGGGGACGCAGTATTTT.

V gene TRBV7-4 combines with J gene TRBJ2-3, with D tentatively TRBD2 (5 bases). CDR3 length: 16 amino acids. Deletions cut 1 base from V and 1 base from J, with 12 bases between. Looked up from germline, CDR1 is SGHVT and CDR2 is SQSDAQ. Written as DNA, the CDR3 is TGTGCCAGCAGCTTAGGTGGCGGGCCGGGCACAGATACGCAGTATTTT. It yields the protein CASSLGGGPGTDTQYF.

This clonotype turned up a few times. As DNA, the CDR3 is TGTGCCACCAGCAGAGATCGGGGGCAGCCCCAGCATTTT. It encodes CATSRDRGQPQHF. The chain links TRBV15 to TRBJ1-5; weak D call: TRBD1 (5 bases). This CDR3 has 13 residues. V dropped 0 bases and J dropped 7 bases, with 7 bases sitting between them. CDR1 LNHNV and CDR2 YYDKDF come from the germline V gene (reference sequence).

This clonotype has a count of ten or more. J is TRBJ2-1 and V is TRBV6-1; D might be TRBD2 (5 bases). V lost 2 bases and J lost 6, with 11 bases in between. The CDR3 sequence is 14 residues long. Germline-derived CDR1 and CDR2 are MNHNS and SASEGT. The CDR3: CASSERDTFNEQFF. CDR3 DNA: TGTGCCAGCAGTGAACGGGATACCTTCAATGAGCAGTTCTTC.

The V gene is TRBV20-1, the J gene TRBJ1-1, with 9 positions matching TRBD1. Germline trimming cut 0 bases from V and 3 bases from J; bases unmatched to any gene: 8. Germline assignment: CDR1 DFQATT and CDR2 SNEGSKA (reference sequence). The CDR3 extends over 16 amino acids. This chain's CDR3 is CSARDLLQGAYTEAFF. Written as DNA, the CDR3 is TGCAGTGCTAGAGATCTCTTACAGGGGGCGTACACTGAAGCTTTCTTT.

V usage is TRBV20-1 and J usage is TRBJ2-7, with D possibly being TRBD1 (5 bases). The CDR3 has 15 residues. Trimming removed 5 bases from V and 0 bases from J, with 17 bases in between. CDR1 and CDR2 (germline): DFQATT, SNEGSKA (reference sequence). The CDR3 here is CSASGHPGYSYEQYF. The CDR3 nucleotides are TGCAGTGCTTCCGGGCATCCAGGGTACTCCTACGAGCAGTACTTC.

In its sample, this clonotype was seen a few times. This chain joins TRBV7-2 and TRBJ2-1; 7 positions match TRBD1. V shed 1 base and J 4 bases; nucleotides not matched to a gene: 4. Germline assignment: CDR1 SGHTA and CDR2 FQGNSA. The CDR3 is 15 residues long. The CDR3 DNA reads as TGTGCCAGCAGCTTAGAGGGGGCGCATTACAATGAGCAGTTCTTC. Amino acids: CASSLEGAHYNEQFF.

This clonotype was counted ten times or more. The V gene is TRBV19, the J gene TRBJ1-5; D remains unclear. There are 15 residues in the CDR3. Germline V lookup: CDR1 LNHDA, CDR2 SQIVND (reference sequence). V was pared by 0 bases and J by 1 base, with 7 bases between. CDR3 sequence (DNA): TGTGCCAGTAGTATAGATGGCAGAAGCAATCAGCCCCAGCATTTT. Residues: CASSIDGRSNQPQHF.

This clonotype was observed a handful of times. This may come from a read error, since a much larger clone is one base off. The chain employs TRBV19 and TRBJ2-3; D possibly corresponds to TRBD1 (6 bases). This CDR3 contains 15 residues. Per the germline V gene, CDR1 is LNHDA and CDR2 is SQIVND (reference sequence). This CDR3 is CASIIDLGRGDTQYF. The DNA for the CDR3 is TGTGCCAGTATTATAGATCTCGGCAGGGGCGATACGCAGTATTTT.

This clonotype was detected a few times. The J gene is TRBJ1-1, the V gene TRBV14; D gene unclear. Germline values: CDR1 SGHDN, CDR2 FVKESK. This CDR3 comprises 15 residues. V lost 0 bases and J lost 1, with 9 bases in between. The CDR3, as DNA: TGTGCCAGCAGCCAAGATCTGAACAGGAACACTGAAGCTTTCTTT. Translated, it gives CASSQDLNRNTEAFF.

The rearrangement links TRBV5-6 to TRBJ1-3, with no clear D. The length of the CDR3 is 14 residues. Trimming shortened V by 3 bases and J by 4 bases, and 11 bases separated the two germline ends. Germline assignment: CDR1 SGHDT and CDR2 YYEEEE. The DNA of the CDR3 is TGTGCCAGCAGCTCCGGCCCGATAGGAAACACCATATATTTT. Translation: CASSSGPIGNTIYF.

Ten or more counts support this clonotype. This chain uses TRBV28 with TRBJ1-1, with TRBD1 matching over 7 bases. The CDR3 has 12 amino acids. The trim removed 9 bases at V and 5 bases at J, leaving 6 bases unmatched. Germline-derived CDR1 and CDR2 are MDHEN and SYDVKM. This CDR3 is CASQGDFTEAFF. DNA of the CDR3: TGTGCCAGTCAGGGGGATTTTACTGAAGCTTTCTTT.

The sample holds many counts of this clonotype. This chain links TRBV7-6 with TRBJ2-5; 10 nucleotides line up with TRBD2. Germline V lookup: CDR1 SGHVS, CDR2 FNYEAQ. V lost 1 base, J lost 1 base, and 6 bases stayed unmatched. The CDR3 spans 17 residues. CDR3 region: CASSLDTSGVLQETQYF. The CDR3 DNA follows: TGTGCCAGCAGCTTAGACACTAGCGGGGTCCTCCAAGAGACCCAGTACTTC.

The CDR3 coding sequence is TGCAGTGCTAGACCCCGACTAGCGGGGCCCCGGACCGGTGGGTCCTACAATGAGCAGTTCTTC. This codes for CSARPRLAGPRTGGSYNEQFF. The rearrangement uses TRBV20-1 and TRBJ2-1; 11 bases line up with TRBD2. This CDR3 is 21 amino acids long. Germline trimming cut 2 bases from V and 1 base from J; bases unmatched to any gene: 19. Germline CDR1 and CDR2: DFQATT and SNEGSKA (reference sequence).

This clonotype was seen more than once but under ten times. The chain uses TRBV6-6 and TRBJ1-5; unclear D gene. Germline V CDR1 and CDR2: MNHNY, SVGAGI (reference sequence). The CDR3 covers 14 residues. The V gene lost 6 bases and the J gene lost 8 bases, with 17 bases spanning the gap. The chain's CDR3 is CASRMGQTGEPQHF. Written as DNA, the CDR3 is TGTGCCAGCAGAATGGGCCAGACCGGGGAGCCCCAGCATTTT.